The 27 T cell receptor beta chains below were found in one sample sequenced in a study of T cell repertoires and HLA-DP antigens. Sequenced by immunoSEQ multiplex PCR; TCRdb stores in-frame clones only, minus some. The sample yields about 110,000 clones, about 91% seen once. These receptors lack a known antigen. Sequencing was performed on CD4+ T cells from PBMCs. These receptors were obtained from a woman under 30 in good health and CMV-seronegative.

The V and J genes are TRBV28 and TRBJ2-1; 11 nucleotides agree with TRBD2. CDR3 size: 15 residues. CDR1 is MDHEN, CDR2 SYDVKM, per germline. Losses at the gene ends were 7 bases for V and 9 bases for J; bases not matched to a gene: 11. This CDR3 reads CASTRSLAGGFEQFF. The DNA of the CDR3 is TGTGCCAGCACCCGCTCTCTAGCGGGAGGCTTTGAGCAGTTCTTC.

J is TRBJ1-2 and V is TRBV6-6; 9 bases fit TRBD1. The trim removed 2 bases at V and 2 bases at J, leaving 3 bases unmatched. The CDR3 is made up of 15 amino acids. Germline lookup yields CDR1 MNHNY and CDR2 SVGAGI (reference sequence). CDR3 sequence: CASSYAGQGNYGYTF. The CDR3 coding sequence is TGTGCCAGCAGTTACGCTGGACAGGGGAACTATGGCTACACCTTC.

Notes on this clone: Because the CDR3's place on the DNA is in doubt, the DNA is left out and the CDR3 is given as listed by TCRdb. This CDR3 is CASSKRGCWGVGNTIYF. The genes are TRBV21-1 and TRBJ1-3. TRBV21-1 has pseudogene status. The CDR3 is 17 amino acids long, termini counted.

This chain joins TRBV7-3 and TRBJ1-1; 7 bases are a match to TRBD1. CDR1 and CDR2 from the germline V gene are SGHTA and FQGTGA. V shed 6 bases, J shed 3 bases, and the junction held 10 bases outside the gene matches. This CDR3 spans 15 amino acids. CDR3 in amino acids: CASSLGGTVYTEAFF. DNA for the CDR3: TGTGCCAGCAGTCTGGGAGGGACAGTTTACACTGAAGCTTTCTTT.

The rearrangement links TRBV18 to TRBJ1-2, with D tentatively TRBD1 (6 bases). This CDR3 spans 14 amino acids. V dropped 0 bases and J dropped 6 bases, with 11 bases sitting between them. Germline CDR1 and CDR2: KGHSH and LQKENI. In nucleotides, the CDR3 is TGTGCCAGCTCACCACCGGGGGGCGCGAATGGCTACACCTTC. It yields the protein CASSPPGGANGYTF.

The CDR3 nucleotides read TGTGCCAGCAGTCCAGGGGGCAGGGGCAATCAGCCCCAGCATTTT. It yields the protein CASSPGGRGNQPQHF. The gene calls are TRBV7-8 and TRBJ1-5; 8 bases fit TRBD1. V shed 6 bases and J 2 bases; nucleotides not matched to a gene: 6. In germline, CDR1 is SGHVS, CDR2 FQNEAQ. CDR3 length equals 15 residues.

The chain couples TRBV30 to TRBJ1-4, with D uncertain. V was clipped by 0 bases and J by 3 bases, with 11 bases between them. Germline V lookup: CDR1 GTSNPN, CDR2 SVGIG (reference sequence). The CDR3 extends over 15 amino acids. CDR3: CAWSVLLGSNEKLFF. CDR3 sequence (DNA): TGTGCCTGGAGTGTACTACTGGGGTCTAATGAAAAACTGTTTTTT.

The rearrangement uses TRBV4-1 and TRBJ2-1; 10 bases line up with TRBD1. Per germline, CDR1 MGHRA and CDR2 YSYEKL. The CDR3 has 18 residues. V lost 1 base, J lost 3 bases, and 9 bases stayed unmatched. CDR3 sequence (DNA): TGCGCCAGCAGCCAAGGACATCCCGGGACAGGGGACTACAATGAGCAGTTCTTC. Protein product: CASSQGHPGTGDYNEQFF.

J is TRBJ2-1 and V is TRBV15; 13 bases are shared with TRBD2. The ends lost 3 bases at V and 7 bases at J; junction bases unmatched: 9. CDR3 length equals 17 residues. Germline loops: CDR1 LNHNV, CDR2 YYDKDF (reference sequence). DNA of the CDR3: TGTGCCACCAGCAGCTCTCAGGGACTAGCGGGATCTAATGAGCAGTTCTTC. Amino acids: CATSSSQGLAGSNEQFF.

CDR3 nucleotide sequence: TGTGCCAGTAGTATTTGGAACAGGGGAACTAACTATGGCTACACCTTC. Its translation: CASSIWNRGTNYGYTF. This sequence joins TRBV19 and TRBJ1-2; the match to TRBD1 covers 7 bases. Germline assignment: CDR1 LNHDA and CDR2 SQIVND (reference sequence). V trimming: 3 bases; J trimming: 0 bases; junction bases outside the gene matches: 7. The CDR3 has 16 amino acids.

The chain couples TRBV11-1 to TRBJ2-5; perhaps TRBD2 as D (6 bases). V was cut by 5 bases and J by 3 bases, with 16 bases left in between. The CDR3 is 15 amino acids. CDR1 and CDR2 (germline): SGHAT, FQDESV (reference sequence). The CDR3 DNA follows: TGTGCCAGCAGCGCCGGGTTGACGGGAGAAGAGACCCAGTACTTC. As protein: CASSAGLTGEETQYF.

This clone showed up just once. The chain employs TRBV19 and TRBJ2-5, with 7 nucleotides matching TRBD2. This CDR3 is built from 15 residues. With V trimmed by 1 base and J by 1 base, 3 bases remained unmatched. The V gene's germline CDR1 is LNHDA and CDR2 SQIVND (reference sequence). In nucleotides, the CDR3 is TGTGCCAGTAGTATAGCGGGAGGCCGCCAAGAGACCCAGTACTTC. Protein product: CASSIAGGRQETQYF.

This chain joins TRBV4-1 and TRBJ2-1; 8 bases match TRBD1. In germline, CDR1 is MGHRA, CDR2 YSYEKL. The CDR3 is made up of 18 amino acids. Trimming cost V 1 base and J 6 bases; bases outside gene matches: 14. DNA of the CDR3: TGCGCCAGCAGCCAAGGTGTTCAGGGGGCACCACCACGCAATGAGCAGTTCTTC. Its translation is CASSQGVQGAPPRNEQFF.

This clone was counted once. This chain links TRBV5-1 with TRBJ1-5; 7 positions match TRBD1. The CDR3 covers 14 residues. Per germline, CDR1 SGHRS and CDR2 YFSETQ. Losses at the gene ends were 4 bases for V and 4 bases for J; bases not matched to a gene: 5. The CDR3 nucleotides read TGCGCCAGCAGCATGACAGGGTATAATCAGCCCCAGCATTTT. It specifies CASSMTGYNQPQHF.

The chain links TRBV5-6 to TRBJ1-3; D unresolved. Trimming stripped 1 base from V and 0 bases from J, with 8 bases between. Germline V gene data show CDR1 as SGHDT and CDR2 as YYEEEE. This CDR3 comprises 15 residues. The CDR3 here is CASSLRLRSGNTIYF. The CDR3 DNA sequence: TGTGCCAGCAGCTTGAGGCTCCGCTCTGGAAACACCATATATTTT.

The rearrangement links TRBV2 to TRBJ2-5; D is uncertain. The CDR3 totals 12 residues. From germline, CDR1 is SNHLY and CDR2 FYNNEI. Trimming took 9 bases from V and 1 from J, leaving 9 bases between them. The DNA for the CDR3 is TGTGCCAGTATACAGATCCAAGAGACCCAGTACTTC. This codes for CASIQIQETQYF.

The chain is built from TRBV28 and TRBJ1-4, with D unclear. Germline values: CDR1 MDHEN, CDR2 SYDVKM. This CDR3 contains 16 residues. Trimming left V 2 bases short and J 3 bases short, with 13 bases between. The CDR3 spells CASSLGSRSANEKLFF. The DNA of the CDR3 is TGTGCCAGCAGTTTAGGCAGCCGAAGTGCTAATGAAAAACTGTTTTTT.

The genes are TRBV7-8 and TRBJ1-3; D possibly corresponds to TRBD1 (5 bases). V was trimmed by 3 bases and J by 0 bases, leaving 12 bases between them. This CDR3 spans 16 amino acids. Looked up from germline, CDR1 is SGHVS and CDR2 is FQNEAQ. The CDR3 reads CASSLWTGGSGNTIYF. As DNA, the CDR3 is TGTGCCAGCAGCTTGTGGACGGGGGGCTCTGGAAACACCATATATTTT.

The chain couples TRBV6-6 to TRBJ1-1; 10 nucleotides agree with TRBD1. The CDR3 is 14 residues long. V lost 6 bases, J lost 6 bases, and 7 bases stayed unmatched. Looked up from germline, CDR1 is MNHNY and CDR2 is SVGAGI (reference sequence). Here the CDR3 reads CASSSGQGVSEAFF. As DNA, the CDR3 is TGTGCCAGCAGCTCAGGACAGGGGGTCTCTGAAGCTTTCTTT.

The chain uses TRBV28 and TRBJ1-2; D might be TRBD1 (6 bases). Germline CDR1 and CDR2: MDHEN and SYDVKM. The CDR3 contains 13 residues. The V gene lost 8 bases and the J gene lost 6 bases, with 16 bases spanning the gap. CDR3 sequence: CASGRGWGNGYTF. The CDR3 nucleotides are TGTGCCAGCGGCAGGGGATGGGGAAATGGCTACACCTTC.

CDR3 bases: TGTGCCAGCAGTTTATTGGGCCAGGATGGCTACACCTTC. Its protein product is CASSLLGQDGYTF. The rearrangement links TRBV28 to TRBJ1-2; no definite D call. Trimming shortened V by 1 base and J by 6 bases, and 9 bases separated the two germline ends. The germline V gene encodes CDR1 MDHEN and CDR2 SYDVKM. This CDR3 spans 13 amino acids.

Worth noting for this clone: The sample contains more than one DNA sequence encoding this CDR3. The chain links TRBV11-2 to TRBJ2-7, with 13 bases that match TRBD2. Looked up from germline, CDR1 is SGHAT and CDR2 is FQNNGV. J gave up 2 bases and V 3 bases, and 1 base lay outside the gene matches. The CDR3 extends over 15 amino acids. The CDR3 loop reads CASSLGLAGPYEQYF. Written as DNA, the CDR3 is TGTGCCAGCAGCTTGGGACTAGCGGGACCCTACGAGCAGTACTTC.

The chain has TRBV28 and TRBJ1-4; tentative D call: TRBD1 (5 bases). Germline CDR1 reads MDHEN; CDR2 reads SYDVKM. V lost 4 bases, J lost 7 bases, and 13 bases lay in between. This CDR3 has 14 amino acids. CDR3 in amino acids: CASSSGRGGEKLFF. CDR3 sequence (DNA): TGTGCCAGCAGTTCGGGGCGCGGTGGTGAAAAACTGTTTTTT.

This clone was seen once. The genes are TRBV19 and TRBJ1-4; possible D gene TRBD1, 5 bases. The V end lost 6 bases, the J end lost 8 bases, and 16 bases lay between the germline ends. CDR3 size: 14 residues. Germline-derived CDR1 and CDR2 are LNHDA and SQIVND (reference sequence). In DNA form, the CDR3 reads TGTGCCAGTAGGCCCCCTCGGACATGGGAAAAACTGTTTTTT. Encoded protein: CASRPPRTWEKLFF.

This chain joins TRBV19 and TRBJ1-5, with TRBD1 as a possible D gene (6 bases). CDR3 length equals 15 residues. V lost 10 bases and J 5 bases, leaving 21 bases between the germline ends. Germline CDR1 LNHDA, CDR2 SQIVND (reference sequence). CDR3: CATRKQGGEYQPQHF. The CDR3 coding sequence is TGTGCCACCAGGAAACAGGGTGGGGAGTATCAGCCCCAGCATTTT.

This chain links TRBV14 with TRBJ1-1; 7 nucleotides line up with TRBD1. The junction had 13 bases not matched to a gene; V was cut back by 2 bases and J by 4 bases. Germline V gene lookup returns CDR1 SGHDN and CDR2 FVKESK. This CDR3 region has 17 residues. CDR3 region: CASSQPQATGLSTEAFF. The CDR3 coding sequence is TGTGCCAGCAGCCAACCCCAAGCGACAGGGTTAAGCACTGAAGCTTTCTTT.

V usage is TRBV20-1 and J usage is TRBJ2-1; D ambiguous. CDR1 is DFQATT and CDR2 is SNEGSKA in the germline V gene (reference sequence). V lost 5 bases, J lost 6 bases, and 5 bases lay in between. The CDR3 consists of 10 residues. CDR3 sequence reads: CSAARNEQFF. The DNA for the CDR3 is TGCAGTGCTGCCCGCAATGAGCAGTTCTTC.